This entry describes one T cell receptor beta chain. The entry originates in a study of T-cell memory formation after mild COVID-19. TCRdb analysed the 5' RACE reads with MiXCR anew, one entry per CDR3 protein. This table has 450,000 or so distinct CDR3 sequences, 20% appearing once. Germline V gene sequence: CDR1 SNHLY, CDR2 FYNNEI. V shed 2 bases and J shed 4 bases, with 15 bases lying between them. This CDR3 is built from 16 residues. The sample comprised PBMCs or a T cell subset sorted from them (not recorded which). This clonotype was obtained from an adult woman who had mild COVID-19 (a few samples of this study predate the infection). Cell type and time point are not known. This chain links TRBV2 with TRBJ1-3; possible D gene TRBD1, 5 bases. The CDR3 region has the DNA TGTGCCAGCAGTGAAACCGGACCGGGGGTAGGAAACACCATATATTTT. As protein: CASSETGPGVGNTIYF.